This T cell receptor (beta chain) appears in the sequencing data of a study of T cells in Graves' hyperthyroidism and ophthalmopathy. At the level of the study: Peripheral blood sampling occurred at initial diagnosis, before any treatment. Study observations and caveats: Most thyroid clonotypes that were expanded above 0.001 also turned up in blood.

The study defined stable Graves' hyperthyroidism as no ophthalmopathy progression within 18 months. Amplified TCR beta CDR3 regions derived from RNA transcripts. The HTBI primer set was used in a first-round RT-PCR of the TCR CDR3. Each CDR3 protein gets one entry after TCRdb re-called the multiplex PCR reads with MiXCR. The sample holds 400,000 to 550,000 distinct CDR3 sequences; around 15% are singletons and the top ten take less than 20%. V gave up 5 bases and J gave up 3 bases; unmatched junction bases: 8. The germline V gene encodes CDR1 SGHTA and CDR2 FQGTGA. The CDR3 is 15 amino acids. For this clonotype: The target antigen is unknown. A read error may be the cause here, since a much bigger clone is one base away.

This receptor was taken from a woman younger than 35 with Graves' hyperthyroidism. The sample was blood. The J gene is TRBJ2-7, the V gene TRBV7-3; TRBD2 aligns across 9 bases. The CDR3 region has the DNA TGTGCCAGCAGCCCCGATAGCGGGAGACTCTACGAGCAGTACGTC. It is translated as CASSPDSGRLYEQYV.